This TCR beta chain is from a study of cytomegalovirus exposure and HLA in healthy donors. Only one count was recorded for this clone. The antigen remains unidentified. This sample also contains other DNA sequences that code for the same CDR3. 13 Jbeta primers and 60 Vbeta primers were used for the PCR. Sequencing was performed with immunoSEQ multiplex PCR; in TCRdb, only in-frame clones are kept and a portion is missing. The sample includes 84,000 or so clones, over 75% of them seen just once. Study-level points and caveats: When a later analysis was performed, an Asian-associated ancestry cluster reportedly had fewer N-insertions than the approximately 700-donor mean. By a later analysis, the bulk of CMV-associated TCR beta chains appeared HLA-restricted.

CDR1 and CDR2 from the germline V gene are SGHRS and YFSETQ. Trimming took 0 bases from V and 5 from J, leaving 15 bases between them. The CDR3 length is 16 residues. Sequencing was carried out using PBMCs. The chain uses TRBV5-1 and TRBJ2-1, with D possibly TRBD2 on 5 matching bases. This TCR was recovered from a man aged 45-60 years in good health and CMV-seronegative. This chain's CDR3 is CASSLAEDAGDNEQFF. In DNA, the CDR3 is TGCGCCAGCAGCTTGGCGGAGGACGCGGGCGACAATGAGCAGTTCTTC.